Sequencing of this T cell receptor beta chain was carried out in a study of T-cell memory formation after mild COVID-19. Findings and limits, study-wide: Day 15 to 85 contractors were CD4/CD8 balanced; later expanders leaned CD4+.

In germline, CDR1 is ENHRY, CDR2 SYGVKD. This CDR3 is built from 14 residues. Trimming removed 3 bases at V and 6 bases at J, with 12 bases between. A word on this clonotype: Its specificity is not known.

Via MiXCR, TCRdb re-called the 5' RACE reads, giving one row per CDR3 protein. The table includes 250,000 or so distinct CDR3 sequences, around 17% detected once. Sequencing input: PBMCs or a T cell subset sorted from them (not recorded which). This receptor was identified in a man between 18 and 35 years old who had mild COVID-19 (a few samples of this study predate the infection). Cell type and time point are not known. The chain employs TRBV10-3 and TRBJ2-1; D possibly matches TRBD1 or TRBD2 (5 bases each). The CDR3 sequence is CAISDPGASNEQFF. In DNA form, the CDR3 reads TGTGCCATCAGTGACCCCGGGGCCAGCAATGAGCAGTTCTTC.